The T cell receptor beta chain under discussion was sequenced for a study of blood T cell repertoires in COVID-19. The wider study: Collection of acute and convalescent COVID-19 samples took place in the United States, Italy and Spain. PBMCs, B-cell-depleted T cells, or T cells were the source of the cDNA or gDNA that made up the material.

Per the original data handling: Researchers report that nucleated cell counts were estimated from reference gene primer amplification. This table comes from immunoSEQ multiplex PCR, and its TCRdb copy is limited to in-frame clones, with some not included. V and J calls and clone size are those listed in that table; D and trimming were worked out from the DNA. The sample records 30,000 to 35,000 clones, 87% being singletons. V lost 8 bases and J lost 0; bases outside the gene matches: 4. The CDR3 has 15 residues. In germline, CDR1 is MNHNY, CDR2 SVGAGI (reference sequence). This clone was detected only a few times.

The chain employs TRBV6-6 and TRBJ2-2; 9 bases line up with TRBD2. This TCR came from a man older than 75 with active COVID-19. The material sequenced was peripheral blood. The CDR3 DNA follows: TGTGCCAGCGATACTAGCGGGTCGAACACCGGGGAGCTGTTTTTT. Amino acid sequence: CASDTSGSNTGELFF.